A selection of T cell receptor beta chains follows, all from one sample in a study of cytomegalovirus exposure and HLA in healthy donors. The data were produced by immunoSEQ multiplex PCR, yet TCRdb's version contains in-frame clones alone and is incomplete. The sample lists around 150,000 clones, 55% to 75% occurring once. Sequences were obtained from PBMCs. Source of these receptors: a woman aged 55-70 years in good health and CMV-seropositive. Both conserved end residues are part of each CDR3. A D gene is named only where the DNA matches it firmly.

j_call: TRBJ2-1; v_call: TRBV9; d_call: TRBD2; cdr3_aa: CASSVTSGRSYNEQFF
j_call: TRBJ1-5; v_call: TRBV9; d_call: .; cdr3_aa: CASSSESTGYQPQHF
j_call: TRBJ2-3; v_call: TRBV2; d_call: TRBD2; cdr3_aa: CASSLASGRGTQYF
j_call: TRBJ2-5; v_call: TRBV9; d_call: TRBD2; cdr3_aa: CASSVTSGSSQTQYF
j_call: TRBJ2-7; v_call: TRBV7-9; d_call: .; cdr3_aa: CASSPSLLYYEQYF
j_call: TRBJ2-3; v_call: TRBV10-2; d_call: TRBD2; cdr3_aa: CASSEAGVGSDTQYF
j_call: TRBJ1-1; v_call: TRBV4-3; d_call: .; cdr3_aa: CASSNRLNTEAFF
j_call: TRBJ1-5; v_call: TRBV2; d_call: TRBD1; cdr3_aa: CASSEGTGGQPQHF
j_call: TRBJ2-1; v_call: TRBV7-6; d_call: TRBD2; cdr3_aa: CASSLEAGNNEQFF
j_call: TRBJ2-1; v_call: TRBV27; d_call: TRBD2; cdr3_aa: CASSPGLGAYNEQFF
j_call: TRBJ2-2; v_call: TRBV28; d_call: TRBD1; cdr3_aa: CASSLAGTALFTGELFF
j_call: TRBJ2-7; v_call: TRBV28; d_call: .; cdr3_aa: CASSLNYEQYF
j_call: TRBJ2-7; v_call: TRBV27; d_call: TRBD1; cdr3_aa: CASSLGDRFNEQYF
j_call: TRBJ2-3; v_call: TRBV5-4; d_call: .; cdr3_aa: CASSSISTDTQYF
j_call: TRBJ2-1; v_call: TRBV4-3; d_call: .; cdr3_aa: CASSQAEYNEQFF
j_call: TRBJ2-2; v_call: TRBV18; d_call: TRBD1; cdr3_aa: CASSRGTGTGELFF
j_call: TRBJ1-5; v_call: TRBV30; d_call: .; cdr3_aa: CAWSVQGPQPQHF
j_call: TRBJ2-7; v_call: TRBV15; d_call: .; cdr3_aa: CATSRERAGLTYEQYF
j_call: TRBJ2-5; v_call: TRBV4-1; d_call: TRBD1; cdr3_aa: CASSQRDRDAQYF
j_call: TRBJ2-1; v_call: TRBV30; d_call: TRBD2; cdr3_aa: CAWSELAGGVGQFF
j_call: TRBJ2-7; v_call: TRBV27; d_call: .; cdr3_aa: CASSFGRAYEQYF
j_call: TRBJ1-2; v_call: TRBV21-1; d_call: .; cdr3_aa: CASSKGAGQGIDGYTF
j_call: TRBJ1-1; v_call: TRBV6-5; d_call: TRBD1; cdr3_aa: CAVRSGRGQNTEAFF
j_call: TRBJ1-1; v_call: TRBV7-9; d_call: .; cdr3_aa: CASSLDSPRTEAFF
j_call: TRBJ2-1; v_call: TRBV7-6; d_call: TRBD2; cdr3_aa: CASSSPREGDSYNEQFF
j_call: TRBJ1-4; v_call: TRBV6-6; d_call: .; cdr3_aa: CASRARRTNEKLFF
j_call: TRBJ2-3; v_call: TRBV19; d_call: TRBD1; cdr3_aa: CASSNRDRVDTQYF
j_call: TRBJ2-3; v_call: TRBV28; d_call: .; cdr3_aa: CASSFMQATDTQYF
j_call: TRBJ2-5; v_call: TRBV2; d_call: TRBD1; cdr3_aa: CASRIRTGNSETQYF
j_call: TRBJ2-3; v_call: TRBV18; d_call: .; cdr3_aa: CASSGPLDTQYF
j_call: TRBJ1-1; v_call: TRBV28; d_call: .; cdr3_aa: CASGTQNTEAFF
j_call: TRBJ1-1; v_call: TRBV5-1; d_call: .; cdr3_aa: CASSLDLGRKTEAFF
j_call: TRBJ2-1; v_call: TRBV7-9; d_call: .; cdr3_aa: CASSPSMSSYNEQFF
j_call: TRBJ2-2; v_call: TRBV5-1; d_call: TRBD2; cdr3_aa: CASSLEGTSGNSNTGELFF
j_call: TRBJ2-7; v_call: TRBV27; d_call: TRBD1; cdr3_aa: CASTSGQGAYEQYF
j_call: TRBJ2-3; v_call: TRBV28; d_call: .; cdr3_aa: CASSLAQGIGTDTQYF